This TCR beta chain is from a study of early T cells in non-severe SARS-CoV-2 infection. Using its own MiXCR run on the 5' RACE reads, TCRdb lists one record per CDR3 protein. The top ten hold roughly 7.5% of the sample, which has tens of thousands of distinct CDR3 sequences, roughly a tenth seen once. This clonotype was seen a handful of times. The sequencing used whole blood, collected at baseline. The receptor's source is an adult who was a healthcare worker with PCR-confirmed SARS-CoV-2 infection or an uninfected control (not recorded which).

The CDR3 nucleotides are TGTGCCACCAGTGATCCTAGTCCTCCGGAGCAGTTCTTC. Translation gives CATSDPSPPEQFF. The chain is built from TRBV24-1 and TRBJ2-1; D remains ambiguous. From germline, CDR1 is KGHDR and CDR2 SFDVKD. The CDR3 is made up of 13 amino acids. Trimming took 3 bases from V and 10 from J, leaving 12 bases between them.